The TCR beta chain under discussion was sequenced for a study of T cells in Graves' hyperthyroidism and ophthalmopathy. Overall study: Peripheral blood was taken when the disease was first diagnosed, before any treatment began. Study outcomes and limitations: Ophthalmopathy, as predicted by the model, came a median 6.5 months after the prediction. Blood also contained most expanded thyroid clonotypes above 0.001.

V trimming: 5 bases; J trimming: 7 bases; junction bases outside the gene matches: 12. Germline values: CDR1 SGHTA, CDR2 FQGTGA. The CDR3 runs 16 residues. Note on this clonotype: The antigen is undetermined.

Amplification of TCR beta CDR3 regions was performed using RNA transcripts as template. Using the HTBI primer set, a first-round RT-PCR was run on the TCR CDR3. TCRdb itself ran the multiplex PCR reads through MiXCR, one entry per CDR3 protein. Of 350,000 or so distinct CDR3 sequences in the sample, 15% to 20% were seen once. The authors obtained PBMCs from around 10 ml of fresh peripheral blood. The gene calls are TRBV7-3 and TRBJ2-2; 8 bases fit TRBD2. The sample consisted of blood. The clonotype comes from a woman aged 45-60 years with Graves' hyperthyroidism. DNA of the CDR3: TGTGCCAGCAGCGAACAGAGCGGGAGAATGGGCGGGGAGCTGTTTTTT. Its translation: CASSEQSGRMGGELFF.